One and the same sample provided the 21 T cell receptor beta chains below, sequenced in a study of blood T cells in healthy people across ages (dated by TCRdb to about 2015). The library was produced with 5' RACE. For sequencing, an Illumina HiSeq 2500 was employed. A second PCR of roughly 6 to 12 cycles was run with a J-beta primer mix and a sample-barcoded 5' primer. Using fastp trimming at Q25 and MiXCR clonotype assembly, TCRdb reanalyzed the public sequencing data and kept in-frame beta chains. Rows with one shared CDR3 protein collapse into an entry with the most common genes and DNA. The sample has roughly 1.4 million distinct CDR3 sequences on record, approximately 59% of them singletons. Clones ranked in the top ten supply over 5% of the sample. Sequenced input: blood. All receptors come from a man between 18 and 29 years old in good health.

This clonotype was recorded only once. V usage is TRBV19 and J usage is TRBJ2-1; D remains ambiguous. Germline V lookup: CDR1 LNHDA, CDR2 SQIVND (reference sequence). Deletions cut 5 bases from V and 7 bases from J, with 12 bases between. The CDR3 contains 13 residues. CDR3 DNA sequence: TGTGCCAGTAGTTCAACGTTGGGGAATGAGCAGTTCTTC. It codes for CASSSTLGNEQFF.

The CDR3 DNA is TGCAGCGTTGAAGCAATCGACGGGGACGTCAGGGTCCACGAGCAGTACTTC. Translating gives CSVEAIDGDVRVHEQYF. The chain employs TRBV29-1 and TRBJ2-4; either TRBD1 or TRBD2 may supply D (5 bases each). The DNA end is more similar to TRBJ2-7, so the J call may be wrong. Germline assignment: CDR1 SQVTM and CDR2 ANQGSEA. The CDR3 has 17 residues.

This clonotype was seen only a few times. The chain uses TRBV10-3 and TRBJ2-5; 7 nucleotides line up with TRBD1. With V trimmed by 9 bases and J by 3 bases, 13 bases remained unmatched. This CDR3 has 15 amino acids. Per the germline V gene, CDR1 is ENHRY and CDR2 is SYGVKD. This chain's CDR3 is CAMRQSNRGEETQYF. In nucleotides, the CDR3 is TGTGCCATGCGGCAGAGTAACAGGGGCGAAGAGACCCAGTACTTC.

The V call is TRBV7-9, the J call TRBJ2-1; 8 positions agree with TRBD1. With V trimmed by 4 bases and J by 6 bases, 8 bases remained unmatched. The CDR3 is 15 residues long. Germline loops: CDR1 SEHNR, CDR2 FQNEAQ (reference sequence). The CDR3 loop is CASSSLRQGPNEQFF. CDR3 sequence (DNA): TGTGCCAGCAGCTCCCTGCGACAGGGGCCCAATGAGCAGTTCTTC.

The chain combines TRBV29-1 with TRBJ1-6; 8 nucleotides match TRBD1. This CDR3 region has 14 residues. V trimming: 6 bases; J trimming: 8 bases; junction bases outside the gene matches: 9. CDR1 is SQVTM and CDR2 is ANQGSEA in the germline V gene. The CDR3 is CSVTAGTGYSPLHF. The CDR3 DNA is TGCAGCGTCACGGCCGGGACAGGCTATTCACCCCTCCACTTT. Based on the CDR3 plus reference TRBV29-1 and TRBJ1-6, the full variable domain is SAVISQKPSRDICQRGTSLTIQCQVDSQVTMMFWYRQQPGQSLTLIATANQGSEATYESGFVIDKFPISRPNLTFSTLTVSNMSPEDSSIYLCSVTAGTGYSPLHFGNGTRLTVT.

In this sample, this clonotype turned up a few times. The V and J genes are TRBV20-1 and TRBJ2-6, with D perhaps TRBD1 (5 bases). V lost 5 bases, J lost 2 bases, and 16 bases lay in between. Germline V gene lookup returns CDR1 DFQATT and CDR2 SNEGSKA (reference sequence). There are 16 residues in the CDR3. The CDR3 DNA reads TGCAGTGCTGATACAGGAATGAGGACTGGGGCCAACGTCCTGACTTTC. The encoded protein is CSADTGMRTGANVLTF.

This clonotype was recorded a few times. V gene TRBV27 combines with J gene TRBJ2-1, with D perhaps matching TRBD2 (5 bases). CDR3 length: 12 residues. V gave up 6 bases and J gave up 7 bases, with 10 bases separating them. The germline CDR1 and CDR2 sequences are MNHEY and SMNVEV (reference sequence). CDR3: CASRVAPNEQFF. The CDR3 DNA follows: TGTGCCAGCAGGGTAGCGCCTAATGAGCAGTTCTTC.

The chain couples TRBV4-1 to TRBJ2-3; tentatively, D is TRBD2 (5 bases). Trimming took off 2 bases at V and 0 bases at J, with 9 bases between the two ends. The CDR3 is 15 amino acids. Germline V CDR1 and CDR2: MGHRA, YSYEKL. The CDR3: CASSQRGFSTDTQYF. DNA for the CDR3: TGCGCCAGCAGCCAAAGAGGGTTTAGCACAGATACGCAGTATTTT.

The V call is TRBV18, the J call TRBJ2-7; D may be TRBD1 (6 bases). The germline gives CDR1 KGHSH, CDR2 LQKENI. The CDR3 length is 11 residues. Trimming took off 6 bases at V and 5 bases at J, with 8 bases between the two ends. The CDR3 DNA sequence: TGTGCCAGCTCCAGGACAGACGAGCAGTACTTC. Its protein is CASSRTDEQYF.

The chain combines TRBV29-1 with TRBJ1-2, with a weak D call TRBD1 (5 bases). Trimming cost V 7 bases and J 4 bases, with 16 bases left between them. The CDR3 loop spans 13 amino acids. Germline CDR1 and CDR2: SQVTM and ANQGSEA. The chain's CDR3 is CSAQGGAGYGYTF. The CDR3 DNA reads as TGCAGCGCCCAGGGCGGGGCGGGCTATGGCTACACCTTC. The variable domain in full, with the rest retrieved from reference TRBV29-1 and TRBJ1-2, is SAVISQKPSRDICQRGTSLTIQCQVDSQVTMMFWYRQQPGQSLTLIATANQGSEATYESGFVIDKFPISRPNLTFSTLTVSNMSPEDSSIYLCSAQGGAGYGYTFGSGTRLTVV.

This chain connects TRBV7-9 to TRBJ2-3; 8 positions match TRBD2. Germline V gives CDR1 SEHNR, CDR2 FQNEAQ (reference sequence). The J segment lost 0 bases and the V segment lost 1 base, leaving 3 bases of the junction unmatched. This CDR3 is built from 16 residues. CDR3 nucleotide sequence: TGTGCCAGCAGCTTAGGGACTAGCCTTAGCACAGATACGCAGTATTTT. Translated, it gives CASSLGTSLSTDTQYF.

The chain couples TRBV29-1 to TRBJ1-2, with D possibly being TRBD1 (5 bases). CDR1 is SQVTM, CDR2 ANQGSEA, per germline. This CDR3 spans 15 amino acids. With 3 bases removed from V and 0 bases from J, the gap between germline ends came to 14 bases. CDR3 bases: TGCAGCGTTGAGGACCAGGGTCATCCTAACTATGGCTACACCTTC. It translates to CSVEDQGHPNYGYTF.

The CDR3 loop reads CASTLAGGQNEQYF. CDR3 nucleotides: TGTGCCAGCACCCTAGCGGGGGGTCAGAATGAGCAGTACTTC. The gene calls are TRBV6-5 and TRBJ2-7, with 11 bases lining up with TRBD2. After removal of 7 bases from V and 7 bases from J, the junction contained 9 bases not matched to a gene. CDR3 length: 14 residues. CDR1 is MNHEY and CDR2 is SVGAGI in the germline V gene.

The rearrangement links TRBV24-1 to TRBJ1-3; D remains ambiguous. This CDR3 has 15 amino acids. V gave up 8 bases and J gave up 0 bases, with 13 bases separating them. CDR1 and CDR2 (germline): KGHDR, SFDVKD. In nucleotides, the CDR3 is TGTGCCACCATTTTAAGCTGCTTCTCTGGAAACACCATATATTTT. This sequence encodes CATILSCFSGNTIYF.

The chain carries TRBV7-9 and TRBJ2-3, with a possible D match to TRBD1 (6 bases). Germline lookup yields CDR1 SEHNR and CDR2 FQNEAQ (reference sequence). The CDR3 is made up of 14 amino acids. Between the trimmed V and J ends, which lost 5 bases and 9 bases, there was a span of 18 bases. CDR3 in amino acids: CASSARDNNPTQYF. The CDR3 region has the DNA TGTGCCAGCAGCGCCCGGGACAACAACCCCACGCAGTATTTT. Filled out from reference TRBV7-9 and TRBJ2-3, the complete variable domain reads DTGVSQNPRHKITKRGQNVTFRCDPISEHNRLYWYRQTLGQGPEFLTYFQNEAQLEKSRLLSDRFSAERPKGSFSTLEIQRTEQGDSAMYLCASSARDNNPTQYFGPGTRLTVL.

The chain has TRBV11-2 and TRBJ2-4, with D uncertain. V lost 4 bases and J 8 bases, leaving 12 bases between the germline ends. CDR1 is SGHAT, CDR2 FQNNGV, per germline. The CDR3 runs to 13 residues. CDR3 DNA sequence: TGTGCCAGCAGCTCCTCCATGTCGGACATTCAGTACTTC. Its translation: CASSSSMSDIQYF.

This rearrangement joins TRBV27 to TRBJ2-4; a possible D gene is TRBD2 (6 bases). Germline loops: CDR1 MNHEY, CDR2 SMNVEV (reference sequence). The CDR3 consists of 13 residues. Trimming removed 3 bases from V and 13 bases from J, with 16 bases in between. Here the CDR3 DNA reads TGTGCCAGCAGTTTTGGGCGACCGGGGGAGCAGTACTTC. This codes for CASSFGRPGEQYF.

The gene calls are TRBV18 and TRBJ2-1, with D tentatively TRBD1 (6 bases). Germline CDR1 KGHSH, CDR2 LQKENI. Trimming shortened V by 3 bases and J by 0 bases, and 12 bases separated the two germline ends. This CDR3 has 16 residues. In DNA, the CDR3 is TGTGCCAGCTCACCGGGGGACATCCGCTCCTACAATGAGCAGTTCTTC. Translating gives CASSPGDIRSYNEQFF.

This clonotype was picked up a small number of times. The rearrangement uses TRBV6-2 or TRBV6-3 and TRBJ1-2; no clear D. The V end was cut by 2 bases, the J end by 3 bases, with 4 bases between. Germline-derived CDR1 and CDR2 are MNHEY and SVGEGT. The CDR3 is 12 amino acids. As DNA, the CDR3 is TGTGCCAGCAGTTACCCTGACTATGGCTACACCTTC. Protein: CASSYPDYGYTF.

This sequence joins TRBV28 and TRBJ2-7; unclear D gene. The germline V gene encodes CDR1 MDHEN and CDR2 SYDVKM. The CDR3 totals 15 residues. The V end was cut by 6 bases, the J end by 3 bases, with 18 bases between. CDR3 DNA: TGTGCCAGCAGCCCCCCAAATTCGGCTTACTACGAGCAGTACTTC. Encoded protein: CASSPPNSAYYEQYF.

The V call is TRBV7-6, the J call TRBJ2-5, with D unclear. Germline-derived CDR1 and CDR2 are SGHVS and FNYEAQ. This CDR3 region has 13 residues. V lost 6 bases to trimming and J lost 4 bases, with 12 bases between them. CDR3 region: CASSLSRRETQYF. CDR3 bases: TGTGCCAGCAGTTTATCCCGTCGAGAGACCCAGTACTTC. Based on the CDR3 plus reference TRBV7-6 and TRBJ2-5, the full variable domain is GAGVSQSPRYKVTKRGQDVALRCDPISGHVSLYWYRQALGQGPEFLTYFNYEAQQDKSGLPNDRFSAERPEGSISTLTIQRTEQRDSAMYRCASSLSRRETQYFGPGTRLLVL.